The 8 T cell receptor beta chains below come from one sample, sequenced in a study of blood T cell repertoires in COVID-19. Generated by immunoSEQ multiplex PCR, the TCRdb table keeps only in-frame clones and is missing some. The table has more than 90,000 clones, more than 60% seen once. Sequencing was carried out using peripheral blood. All receptors come from a man over 45 with acute or convalescent COVID-19.

The V and J genes are TRBV6-6 and TRBJ1-3; no firm D call. The CDR3 has 15 residues. V was clipped by 5 bases and J by 0 bases, with 11 bases between them. Germline V CDR1 and CDR2: MNHNY, SVGAGI (reference sequence). The CDR3, as DNA: TGTGCCAGCAGTCCCCGACGGGGCTCTGGAAACACCATATATTTT. Amino acids: CASSPRRGSGNTIYF.

The chain couples TRBV10-2 to TRBJ2-3, with 9 bases identical to TRBD2. Germline loops: CDR1 WSHSY, CDR2 SAAADI. The CDR3 has 15 amino acids. J gave up 0 bases and V 8 bases, and 6 bases lay outside the gene matches. CDR3 DNA: TGCGCCAGCGCCGGGACTAGCAGAAGCACAGATACGCAGTATTTT. It specifies CASAGTSRSTDTQYF.

The genes are TRBV7-2 and TRBJ2-1; D uncertain. The CDR3 consists of 14 residues. In germline, CDR1 is SGHTA, CDR2 FQGNSA. V gave up 1 base and J gave up 3 bases, with 7 bases separating them. Here the CDR3 reads CASSLVGVYNEQFF. In DNA, the CDR3 is TGTGCCAGCAGCTTAGTGGGCGTCTACAATGAGCAGTTCTTC.

The rearrangement joins TRBV28 to TRBJ2-7; 9 nucleotides align to TRBD1. Trimming took 0 bases from V and 6 from J; bases not matched to a gene: 12. Per germline, CDR1 MDHEN and CDR2 SYDVKM. The CDR3 sequence is 17 residues long. The CDR3 reads CASSLWRLRQGVIEQYF. For the CDR3, the DNA is TGTGCCAGCAGTTTATGGAGGTTGAGACAGGGGGTAATCGAGCAGTACTTC.

The rearrangement uses TRBV11-3 and TRBJ2-7; TRBD1 aligns across 7 bases. The ends lost 1 base at V and 3 bases at J; junction bases unmatched: 6. Per germline, CDR1 SGHNT and CDR2 YENEEA. This CDR3 is 15 amino acids long. CDR3 in DNA: TGTGCCAGCAGCTTAGGAACAGGGGCATTCTACGAGCAGTACTTC. It specifies CASSLGTGAFYEQYF.

The chain joins TRBV11-2 to TRBJ1-2, with a weak D call TRBD1 (5 bases). CDR1 is SGHAT, CDR2 FQNNGV, per germline. Trimming took off 5 bases at V and 5 bases at J, with 9 bases between the two ends. CDR3 length: 12 residues. In DNA form, the CDR3 reads TGTGCCAGCAGCACCCAGGGATATGGCTACACCTTC. Protein product: CASSTQGYGYTF.

This clone showed up just once. The gene calls are TRBV10-2 and TRBJ1-4; 7 bases align to TRBD1. Germline-derived CDR1 and CDR2 are WSHSY and SAAADI. The trim removed 2 bases at V and 3 bases at J, leaving 3 bases unmatched. The CDR3 has 15 residues. The CDR3 DNA follows: TGCGCCAGCAGTGAGACGGGACAGCCTAATGAAAAACTGTTTTTT. This sequence encodes CASSETGQPNEKLFF.

This clone was seen more than once but under ten times. The rearrangement uses TRBV14 and TRBJ1-2, with D uncertain. V was trimmed by 1 base and J by 2 bases, leaving 11 bases between them. There are 15 residues in the CDR3. The germline V gene has CDR1 SGHDN and CDR2 FVKESK. The CDR3 reads CASSQGLPGNYGYTF. CDR3 coding DNA: TGTGCCAGCAGCCAAGGACTCCCGGGGAACTATGGCTACACCTTC.